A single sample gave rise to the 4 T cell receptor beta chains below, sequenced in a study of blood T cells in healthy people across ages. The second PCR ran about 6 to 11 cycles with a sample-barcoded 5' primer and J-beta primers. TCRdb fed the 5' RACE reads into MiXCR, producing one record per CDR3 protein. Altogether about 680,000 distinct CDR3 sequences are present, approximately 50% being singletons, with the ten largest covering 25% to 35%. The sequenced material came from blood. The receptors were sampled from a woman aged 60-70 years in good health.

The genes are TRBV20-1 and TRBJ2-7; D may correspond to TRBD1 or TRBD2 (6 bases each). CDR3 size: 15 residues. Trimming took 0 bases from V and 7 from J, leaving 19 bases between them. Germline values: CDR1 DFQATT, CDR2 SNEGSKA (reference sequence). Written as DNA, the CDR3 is TGCAGTGCTAGAGAGCTACAAGGGGGGAGGTGGGAGCAGTACTTC. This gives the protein CSARELQGGRWEQYF.

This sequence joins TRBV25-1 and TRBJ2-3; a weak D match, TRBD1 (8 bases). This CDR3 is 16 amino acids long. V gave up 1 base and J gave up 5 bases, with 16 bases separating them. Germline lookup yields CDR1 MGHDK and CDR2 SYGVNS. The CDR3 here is CASSELAQGGIDTQYF. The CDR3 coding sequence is TGTGCCAGCAGTGAATTAGCACAGGGGGGGATAGATACGCAGTATTTT. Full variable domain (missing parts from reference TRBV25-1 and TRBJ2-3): EADIYQTPRYLVIGTGKKITLECSQTMGHDKMYWYQQDPGMELHLIHYSYGVNSTEKGDLSSESTVSRIRTEHFPLTLESARPSHTSQYLCASSELAQGGIDTQYFGPGTRLTVL.

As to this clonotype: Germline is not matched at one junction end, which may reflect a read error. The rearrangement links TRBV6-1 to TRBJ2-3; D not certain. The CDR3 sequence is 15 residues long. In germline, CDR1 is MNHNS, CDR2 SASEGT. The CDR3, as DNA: TGTGCCAGCACCGGCAAGTCAGTAAGCGCAGATATGCAGTATTTT. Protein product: CASTGKSVSADMQYF.

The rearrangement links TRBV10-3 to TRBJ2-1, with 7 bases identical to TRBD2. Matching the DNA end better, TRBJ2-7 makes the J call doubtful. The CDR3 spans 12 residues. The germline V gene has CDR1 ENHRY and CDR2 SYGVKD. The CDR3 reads CAIGGGYNEQYF. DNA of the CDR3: TGTGCCATCGGCGGGGGATACAATGAGCAGTACTTC.